This T cell receptor (beta chain) derives from a study of blood T cell repertoires in COVID-19. Study-wide background: The United States, Italy and Spain were the sources of the acute and convalescent COVID-19 samples. PBMCs, B-cell-depleted T cells, or T cells provided the cDNA or gDNA that made up the material.

V lost 11 bases to trimming and J lost 6 bases; unmatched junction nucleotides: 12. In germline, CDR1 is ENHRY, CDR2 SYGVKD. This CDR3 has 14 residues. This clone was recorded a few times. This specimen includes other DNA sequences encoding the same CDR3. Study processing details: Reference gene primers were amplified, and this amplification served to estimate nucleated cell counts. Produced via immunoSEQ multiplex PCR; TCRdb's table is partial and in-frame only. For V, J and clone size, that table is used; D and trimming come from the DNA. The repertoire has over 90,000 clones, roughly 82% of them found once; the top ten carry more than 5.5%.

The sequencing sample was made of peripheral blood. This rearrangement joins TRBV10-3 to TRBJ2-3; 9 nucleotides align to TRBD2. The TCR sequence derives from a man in his fifties with active or convalescent COVID-19. The CDR3 reads CAVKRGADADTQYF. The CDR3 DNA reads TGTGCCGTCAAGCGGGGGGCGGACGCTGATACGCAGTATTTT.